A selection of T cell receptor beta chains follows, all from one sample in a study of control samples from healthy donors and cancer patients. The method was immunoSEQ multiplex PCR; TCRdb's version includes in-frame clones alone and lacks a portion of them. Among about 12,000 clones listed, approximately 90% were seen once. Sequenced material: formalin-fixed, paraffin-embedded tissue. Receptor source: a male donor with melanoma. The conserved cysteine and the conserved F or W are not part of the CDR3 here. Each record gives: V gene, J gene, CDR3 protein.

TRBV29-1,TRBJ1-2,SVVQGDYYGYT
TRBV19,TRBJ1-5,ASSIIEQRNQPQH
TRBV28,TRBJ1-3,ASSQARRSSGNTIY
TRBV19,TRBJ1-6,ASSIGTQLSSLH
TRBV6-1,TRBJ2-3,ASSVQGSSGRASTDTQY
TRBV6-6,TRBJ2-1,ASSRGSPSYNEQF
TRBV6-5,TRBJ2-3,ASRGSGDTQY
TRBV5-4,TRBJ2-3,ASSPGQKTDTQY
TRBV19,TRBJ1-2,ASSIETGGPYGYT
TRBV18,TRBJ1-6,ASSSTLYRSSYNSPLH
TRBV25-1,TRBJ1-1,ASSDVSMNTEAF
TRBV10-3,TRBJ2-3,AISELKRSSTDTQY
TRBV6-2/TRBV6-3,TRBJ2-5,ASSYSPPTQY
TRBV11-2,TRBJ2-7,ASSLAGQGYEQY
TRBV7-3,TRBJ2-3,ASSLGFPLSDTQY
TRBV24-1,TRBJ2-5,ATSDSGTSGRETQY
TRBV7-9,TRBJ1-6,ASSLYRGNSPFH
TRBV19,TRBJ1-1,ASSLERRGYTEAF
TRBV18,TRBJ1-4,ASSPSPLNEKLF
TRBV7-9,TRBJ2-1,ASSFLAGGPSSYNEQF
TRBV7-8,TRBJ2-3,ASSTDRGGADTQY
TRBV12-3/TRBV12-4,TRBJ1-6,ASSRSEDSPLH
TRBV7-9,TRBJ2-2,ASNQVAGESNTGELF
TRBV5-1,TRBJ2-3,ASSWGLAGLRSHTDTQY
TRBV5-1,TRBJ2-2,ASSLRSDTGELF
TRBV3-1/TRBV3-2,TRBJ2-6,ASSRLTSGANVLT
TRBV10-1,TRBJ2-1,ASTRDRHYNEQF
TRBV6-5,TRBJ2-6,ASSYGEAGANVLT
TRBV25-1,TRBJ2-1,ASSVATGGPYGNEQF
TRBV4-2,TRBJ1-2,ASSQDPMTGSDYGYT
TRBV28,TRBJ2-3,ASTNPRKTDTQY
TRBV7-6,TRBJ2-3,ASSLGERQADTQY
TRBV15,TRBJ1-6,ATRTTGEGSYNSPLH
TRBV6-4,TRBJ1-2,ASSDSKGVGYT
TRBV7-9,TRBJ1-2,ASSLGWGARDGYT
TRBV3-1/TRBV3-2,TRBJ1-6,ASSQEEGTVHSPLH
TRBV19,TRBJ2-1,ASSIISKGEQF
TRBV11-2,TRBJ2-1,ASSLWDHEQF
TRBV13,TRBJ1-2,ASRRRTQGYGYT
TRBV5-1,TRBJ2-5,ASSLPSGETQY
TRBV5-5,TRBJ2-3,ASSFLSGRKADTQY
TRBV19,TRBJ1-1,ASSPTFPMDTEAF
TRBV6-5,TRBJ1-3,ASSYDATGNLNTIY
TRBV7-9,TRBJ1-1,ASSPVGNTEAF
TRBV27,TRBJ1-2,ASRSYYGYT
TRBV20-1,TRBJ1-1,SASGATDVF
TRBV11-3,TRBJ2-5,ASSLGTGEVETQY
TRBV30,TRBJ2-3,AWTLLDTDTQY
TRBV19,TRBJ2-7,ASSARSGRSFYEQY
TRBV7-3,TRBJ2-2,ASSSNTGELF
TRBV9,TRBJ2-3,ASSVAVTDTQY
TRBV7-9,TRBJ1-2,ASSLAGGGQSNYGYT
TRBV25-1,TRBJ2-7,ASSYRGFYEQY
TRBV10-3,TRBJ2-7,ATATSGAYEQY
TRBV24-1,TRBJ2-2,ATSGSLAGYSGELF
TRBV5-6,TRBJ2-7,ASSFRDRGLKEQY
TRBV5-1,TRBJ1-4,ASSSGRANEKLF
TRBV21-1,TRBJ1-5,ASSKGLAGVNQPQH
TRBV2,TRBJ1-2,ATSGQGLPYT
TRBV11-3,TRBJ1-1,ASSPDSPEAF